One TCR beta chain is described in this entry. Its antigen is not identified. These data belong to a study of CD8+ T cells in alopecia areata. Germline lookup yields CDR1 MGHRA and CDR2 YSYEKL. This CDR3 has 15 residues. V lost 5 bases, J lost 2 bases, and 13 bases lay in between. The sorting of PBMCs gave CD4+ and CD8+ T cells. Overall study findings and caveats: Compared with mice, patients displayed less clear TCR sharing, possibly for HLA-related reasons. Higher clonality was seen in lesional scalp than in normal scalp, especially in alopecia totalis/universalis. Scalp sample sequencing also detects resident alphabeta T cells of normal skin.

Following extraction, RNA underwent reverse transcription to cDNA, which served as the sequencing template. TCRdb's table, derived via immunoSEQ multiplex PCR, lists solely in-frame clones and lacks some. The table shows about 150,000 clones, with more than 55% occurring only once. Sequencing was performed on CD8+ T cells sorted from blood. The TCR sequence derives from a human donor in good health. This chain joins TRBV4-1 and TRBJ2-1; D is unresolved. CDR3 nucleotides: TGCGCCAGCAGCTCCTCCGGAGCCACCTACAATGAGCAGTTCTTC. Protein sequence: CASSSSGATYNEQFF.